This T cell receptor beta chain emerged from a study of blood T cells in healthy people across ages. The germline V gene encodes CDR1 SGHAT and CDR2 FQDESV (reference sequence). This CDR3 region has 15 residues. V was trimmed by 1 base and J by 3 bases, leaving 12 bases between them. A second roughly 6 to 11 cycle PCR used barcoded and J-beta primers. Each CDR3 protein gets one entry after TCRdb re-called the 5' RACE reads with MiXCR. The table shows about 1,600,000 distinct CDR3 sequences, with roughly 45% occurring only once. Broader study findings: Naive CD4+ cells and diversity were both higher in long-lived donors than in aged donors.

A few counts support this clonotype. Its antigen is currently unknown. Donors were healthy Caucasian individuals from Russia aged about 6 to 100. It was about 10 milliliters of peripheral blood that were drawn from each donor. The TCR comes from a woman aged 18-30 years in good health. Sequencing input: blood. The V call is TRBV11-1, the J call TRBJ2-5; D is ambiguous. The DNA for the CDR3 is TGTGCCAGCAGCTTAGTTGGGAACACGAAAGAGACCCAGTACTTC. Protein: CASSLVGNTKETQYF.